These 28 T cell receptor beta chains were sequenced from one sample in a study of T cells after yellow fever vaccination (dated by TCRdb to about 2019). Sample treatment or condition, as interpreted from the label and publication: live attenuated yellow fever vaccine strain. Library construction relied on 5' RACE. The sample was run on an Illumina HiSeq 2500. TCRdb itself trimmed the public reads at Q25 with fastp, ran MiXCR and retained productive beta chains. CDR3 protein sequences are deduplicated, and each keeps its most common genes and DNA. The sample table records over 150,000 distinct CDR3 sequences; around 7% of these occur just once. The ten largest clones capture about 2.5% of the sample. The source material was CD4+ T cells sorted from PBMCs, sampled 4 to 5 days after the first yellow fever vaccination. All receptors come from a man aged 18 to 30 who received the YFV17D yellow fever vaccine.

Many counts were recorded for this clonotype. J is TRBJ2-5 and V is TRBV11-2, with 11 bases aligning to TRBD2. From germline, CDR1 is SGHAT and CDR2 FQNNGV. The CDR3 extends over 15 amino acids. After removal of 1 base from V and 5 bases from J, the junction contained 3 bases not matched to a gene. CDR3 DNA sequence: TGTGCCAGCAGCTTAGTAGCGGGGGGGCTGGAGACCCAGTACTTC. Translation gives CASSLVAGGLETQYF.

This clonotype has at least ten counts. The J gene is TRBJ2-5, the V gene TRBV7-9; D ambiguous. This CDR3 is 14 amino acids long. CDR1 and CDR2 from the germline V gene are SEHNR and FQNEAQ (reference sequence). Trimming removed 0 bases at V and 7 bases at J, with 12 bases between. The CDR3 reads CASSLASLLRTQYF. CDR3 coding DNA: TGTGCCAGCAGCTTAGCGAGCCTCTTGAGGACCCAGTACTTC.

This clonotype was counted ten times or more. The chain uses TRBV7-9 and TRBJ1-5, with no clear D. The CDR3 sequence is 13 residues long. Trimming cost V 5 bases and J 1 base, with 6 bases left between them. Looked up from germline, CDR1 is SEHNR and CDR2 is FQNEAQ (reference sequence). CDR3: CASSGQSNQPQHF. The CDR3 nucleotides are TGTGCCAGCAGCGGGCAGAGCAATCAGCCCCAGCATTTT.

This clonotype was observed many times. The chain links TRBV6-2 or TRBV6-3 to TRBJ2-7; D gene unclear. Deletions cut 5 bases from V and 0 bases from J, with 8 bases between. The CDR3 totals 13 residues. Germline V gene lookup returns CDR1 MNHEY and CDR2 SVGEGT. The DNA for the CDR3 is TGTGCCAGCAGTCCGTACCCCTCCTACGAGCAGTACGTC. It encodes CASSPYPSYEQYV.

This clonotype was seen repeatedly, ten times or more. V gene TRBV18 combines with J gene TRBJ2-7; 8 bases align to TRBD1. J was trimmed by 2 bases and V by 3 bases; bases with no gene match: 6. Germline-derived CDR1 and CDR2 are KGHSH and LQKENI. The CDR3 is 15 amino acids. Here the CDR3 reads CASSPTGGWTYEQYF. The CDR3 DNA follows: TGTGCCAGCTCACCCACAGGGGGGTGGACCTACGAGCAGTACTTC.

The sample holds a few counts of this clonotype. The chain uses TRBV7-2 and TRBJ1-6; D remains ambiguous. V lost 3 bases and J 10 bases, leaving 16 bases between the germline ends. CDR1 SGHTA and CDR2 FQGNSA come from the germline V gene. The CDR3 totals 15 residues. The CDR3 region is CASSFPGGPGSPLHF. CDR3 bases: TGTGCCAGCAGCTTTCCGGGAGGCCCGGGATCACCCCTCCACTTT.

This clonotype was found a few times. The chain has TRBV4-2 and TRBJ2-3; the D call may be TRBD1 or TRBD2 (5 bases each). The germline V gene encodes CDR1 LGHNA and CDR2 YNFKEQ. The CDR3 contains 14 residues. Trimming took off 1 base at V and 8 bases at J, with 13 bases between the two ends. For the CDR3, the DNA is TGTGCCAGCAGCCAAGCGGTACGGGACCGTACGCAGTATTTT. This codes for CASSQAVRDRTQYF.

The table lists this clonotype with many counts. The gene calls are TRBV12-3 or TRBV12-4 and TRBJ2-5; D is perhaps TRBD2 (7 bases). Trimming took off 4 bases at V and 3 bases at J, with 15 bases between the two ends. The CDR3 totals 15 residues. CDR3 loop: CASSSSGGWEETQYF. The DNA of the CDR3 is TGTGCCAGCAGTTCATCGGGGGGCTGGGAAGAGACCCAGTACTTC.

This clonotype showed up many times. This chain connects TRBV4-3 to TRBJ1-1; no definite D call. V was clipped by 5 bases and J by 0 bases, with 10 bases between them. This CDR3 spans 14 amino acids. From germline, CDR1 is LGHNA and CDR2 YSLEER. The CDR3 region is CASSRQHMNTEAFF. The CDR3 DNA reads as TGCGCCAGCAGCAGGCAACATATGAACACTGAAGCTTTCTTT.

This clonotype was seen more than once but under ten times. J is TRBJ2-6 and V is TRBV7-3, with TRBD1 identical over 8 bases. The CDR3 has 13 amino acids. Germline V gene sequence: CDR1 SGHTA, CDR2 FQGTGA. V lost 5 bases and J lost 11; bases outside the gene matches: 5. CDR3 in amino acids: CASSEGQGDVLTF. The CDR3 region has the DNA TGTGCCAGCAGCGAAGGACAGGGCGACGTCCTGACTTTC.

This clonotype was found many times. This chain links TRBV7-9 with TRBJ2-7; perhaps TRBD1 as D (5 bases). There are 13 residues in the CDR3. Trimming cost V 5 bases and J 3 bases, with 11 bases left between them. CDR1 is SEHNR, CDR2 FQNEAQ, per germline (reference sequence). This CDR3 reads CASSRDSNYEQYV. Written as DNA, the CDR3 is TGTGCCAGCAGCCGCGACAGCAACTACGAGCAGTACGTC.

The CDR3 coding sequence is TGTGCCAGTAGCCGGGGATCTGAAGCTTTCTTT. It translates to CASSRGSEAFF. The chain joins TRBV6-6 to TRBJ1-1; D uncertain. Germline CDR1 and CDR2: MNHNY and SVGAGI (reference sequence). The CDR3 has 11 residues. Trimming cost V 9 bases and J 6 bases, with 11 bases left between them.

This clonotype was seen repeatedly, ten times or more. The chain combines TRBV7-9 with TRBJ1-2; TRBD1 aligns across 7 bases. Losses at the gene ends were 2 bases for V and 8 bases for J; bases not matched to a gene: 14. The length of the CDR3 is 16 residues. CDR1 is SEHNR, CDR2 FQNEAQ, per germline (reference sequence). CDR3 DNA: TGTGCCAGCAGCTTACATAAGACAGGGATGGGCCGCGGCTACACCTTC. It translates to CASSLHKTGMGRGYTF. Filled out from reference TRBV7-9 and TRBJ1-2, the complete variable domain reads DTGVSQNPRHKITKRGQNVTFRCDPISEHNRLYWYRQTLGQGPEFLTYFQNEAQLEKSRLLSDRFSAERPKGSFSTLEIQRTEQGDSAMYLCASSLHKTGMGRGYTFGSGTRLTVV.

Concerning this clonotype itself: At one of its ends the junction is not consistent with the germline gene, which may arise from a read error. The V gene is TRBV5-1, the J gene TRBJ1-1, with D possibly being TRBD1 (5 bases). Germline V gene lookup returns CDR1 SGHRS and CDR2 YFSETQ. The CDR3 consists of 13 residues. The DNA for the CDR3 is TGCGCCTGCAGCTTGGGGGGAGACACTGAAGCTTTCTTT. Its protein is CACSLGGDTEAFF.

This clonotype was seen only a few times. The chain uses TRBV6-5 and TRBJ2-5; TRBD2 is a possible D gene (6 bases). CDR3 length equals 12 residues. Trimming took off 9 bases at V and 1 base at J, with 9 bases between the two ends. Per germline, CDR1 MNHEY and CDR2 SVGAGI. In DNA form, the CDR3 reads TGTGCCAGTGGAGGGGCCCAAGAGACCCAGTACTTC. Translation: CASGGAQETQYF.

This clonotype appeared many times. The chain couples TRBV7-2 to TRBJ1-1; D might be TRBD1 (6 bases). Trimming left V 5 bases short and J 5 bases short, with 12 bases between. CDR1 and CDR2 (germline): SGHTA, FQGNSA. The CDR3 contains 13 residues. The CDR3 protein is CASSTQGRTEAFF. DNA for the CDR3: TGTGCCAGCAGCACCCAGGGGAGGACTGAAGCTTTCTTT.

This clonotype was counted ten times or more. The chain links TRBV5-1 to TRBJ2-1, with 10 bases identical to TRBD2. CDR1 and CDR2 from the germline V gene are SGHRS and YFSETQ. The CDR3 is made up of 16 amino acids. J lost 4 bases, V lost 4 bases, and 8 bases had no gene match. CDR3 residues: CASSISTSGVYNEQFF. CDR3 coding DNA: TGCGCCAGCAGCATTTCAACTAGCGGGGTTTACAATGAGCAGTTCTTC.

This clonotype was counted at least ten times. V usage is TRBV9 and J usage is TRBJ2-1; 8 nucleotides agree with TRBD2. Germline CDR1 reads SGDLS; CDR2 reads YYNGEE. V lost 4 bases to trimming and J lost 1 base; unmatched junction nucleotides: 7. The length of the CDR3 is 16 residues. This CDR3 is CASSSRGGRSYNEQFF. The DNA for the CDR3 is TGTGCCAGCAGCTCTCGGGGGGGTAGGTCCTACAATGAGCAGTTCTTC.

This clonotype was detected many times. The chain is built from TRBV20-1 and TRBJ1-4; D unresolved. CDR3 size: 14 residues. The ends were cut back, 0 bases at V and 7 bases at J, with 12 bases in the middle. The germline gives CDR1 DFQATT, CDR2 SNEGSKA (reference sequence). The CDR3 region is CSARDLIGSEKLFF. CDR3 sequence (DNA): TGCAGTGCTAGAGACCTTATCGGGAGTGAAAAACTGTTTTTT.

This clonotype was seen ten or more times. The chain carries TRBV6-5 and TRBJ2-1, with TRBD1 matching over 9 bases. The CDR3 runs 16 residues. Germline loops: CDR1 MNHEY, CDR2 SVGAGI. The trim removed 0 bases at V and 9 bases at J, leaving 9 bases unmatched. Here the CDR3 reads CASSYSSGQGYGEQFF. CDR3 nucleotides: TGTGCCAGCAGTTACTCTTCGGGACAGGGATACGGTGAGCAGTTCTTC.

This clonotype was recorded many times. The V call is TRBV4-3, the J call TRBJ1-5; tentative D call: TRBD1 (5 bases). Germline V gene lookup returns CDR1 LGHNA and CDR2 YSLEER. The CDR3 consists of 13 residues. Trimming stripped 5 bases from V and 6 bases from J, with 11 bases between. The CDR3 loop reads CASSVTGGQPQHF. The DNA for the CDR3 is TGCGCCAGCAGCGTAACAGGAGGTCAGCCCCAGCATTTT.

About this clonotype itself: This may be a read error: a much more frequent sequence differs by one nucleotide. The V and J genes are TRBV12-3 or TRBV12-4 and TRBJ2-7; perhaps D is TRBD1 or TRBD2 (5 bases each). Trimming stripped 4 bases from V and 3 bases from J, with 13 bases between. This CDR3 comprises 14 residues. This CDR3 is CASSWSEDNYEQYF. Here the CDR3 DNA reads TGTGCCAGCAGTTGGTCGGAGGACAACTACGAGCAGTACTTC.

This clonotype was detected only a few times. CDR3 sequence: CASSLGTRASGTKNIQYF. DNA of the CDR3: TGCGCCAGCAGCTTGGGGACTCGGGCCTCAGGAACCAAAAACATTCAGTACTTC. This rearrangement joins TRBV5-1 to TRBJ2-4; perhaps TRBD2 as D (5 bases). Germline CDR1 and CDR2: SGHRS and YFSETQ. V was shortened by 0 bases and J by 2 bases, with 18 bases between the two germline ends. The length of the CDR3 is 18 residues.

This clonotype was observed at least ten times. This chain joins TRBV4-1 and TRBJ2-1, with D tentatively TRBD1 (6 bases). Germline assignment: CDR1 MGHRA and CDR2 YSYEKL. The V end lost 4 bases, the J end lost 0 bases, and 13 bases lay between the germline ends. The CDR3 consists of 16 residues. The CDR3 sequence is CASSPDRTSSYNEQFF. The CDR3 DNA sequence: TGCGCCAGCAGCCCAGACAGGACGAGCTCCTACAATGAGCAGTTCTTC.

This clonotype has ten or more counts. CDR3 sequence reads: CASSKGQGSNQPQHF. The CDR3 nucleotides are TGTGCCAGCAGCAAAGGACAGGGGAGCAATCAGCCCCAGCATTTT. The V gene is TRBV6-2 or TRBV6-3, the J gene TRBJ1-5, with 9 positions matching TRBD1. V shed 6 bases and J 1 base; nucleotides not matched to a gene: 4. Germline CDR1 and CDR2: MNHEY and SVGEGT. This CDR3 is built from 15 residues.

This clonotype was seen more than once but under ten times. The chain joins TRBV20-1 to TRBJ2-3; D is undetermined. The CDR3 has 12 residues. CDR1 and CDR2 from the germline V gene are DFQATT and SNEGSKA (reference sequence). V lost 6 bases and J lost 3, with 10 bases in between. CDR3 sequence (DNA): TGCAGTGCCGATTCTAGGACAGATACGCAGTATTTT. The encoded protein is CSADSRTDTQYF.

This clonotype turned up a few times. The rearrangement uses TRBV11-2 and TRBJ2-3; the match to TRBD2 covers 8 bases. J gave up 7 bases and V 5 bases, and 20 bases lay outside the gene matches. Germline values: CDR1 SGHAT, CDR2 FQNNGV. The CDR3 runs 18 residues. CDR3 in amino acids: CASSRPAGGSSLGHTQYF. The CDR3 coding sequence is TGTGCCAGCAGCCGACCCGCGGGGGGCTCCAGCCTCGGACATACGCAGTATTTT.

The chain is built from TRBV18 and TRBJ1-5, with 7 bases fitting TRBD1. Germline V CDR1 and CDR2: KGHSH, LQKENI. The junction had 3 bases not matched to a gene; V was cut back by 3 bases and J by 7 bases. The CDR3 totals 13 residues. The CDR3 DNA reads TGTGCCAGCTCACCCCCAGGGGGACAGCCCCAGCATTTT. Residues: CASSPPGGQPQHF.